What follows describes a single TCR beta chain. What it recognizes is unknown. The data were taken from a study of T cell repertoires in cytomegalovirus infection. MiXCR, applied by TCRdb to the reads, yields one record per CDR3 protein. The top ten hold about 53% of the sample, which has about 46,000 distinct CDR3 sequences, around 21% seen once. Study-level findings and limits: Based on cumulative public TCR beta family frequency, carriers of CMV plus the relevant HLA were identified.

The CDR3 extends over 13 amino acids. The germline V and J ends were trimmed by 0 bases and 6 bases, with 8 bases remaining between them. Per germline, CDR1 KGHDR and CDR2 SFDVKD. Source: CD8+ T cells from cultured PBMCs, taken from culture after CMV antigen stimulation. The clonotype comes from a human donor in good health (CMV status not recorded). Some clones in this sample may be carry-over from other donors' samples. This chain joins TRBV24-1 and TRBJ2-7; D perhaps matches TRBD1 (5 bases). CDR3: CATSDLAGLEQYF. The CDR3 nucleotides read TGTGCCACCAGTGATTTGGCAGGGCTCGAGCAGTACTTC.